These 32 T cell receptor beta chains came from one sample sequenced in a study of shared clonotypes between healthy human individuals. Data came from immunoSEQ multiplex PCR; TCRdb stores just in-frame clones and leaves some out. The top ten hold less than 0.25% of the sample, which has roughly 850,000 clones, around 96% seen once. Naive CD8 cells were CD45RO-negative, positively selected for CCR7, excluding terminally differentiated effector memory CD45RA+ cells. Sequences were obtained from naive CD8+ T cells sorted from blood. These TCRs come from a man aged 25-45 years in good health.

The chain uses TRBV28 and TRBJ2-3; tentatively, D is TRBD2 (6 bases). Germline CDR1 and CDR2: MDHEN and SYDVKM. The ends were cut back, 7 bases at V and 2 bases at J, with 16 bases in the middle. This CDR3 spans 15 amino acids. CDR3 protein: CASKKSRGSTDTQYF. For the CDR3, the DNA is TGTGCCAGCAAGAAGAGTCGGGGGTCCACAGATACGCAGTATTTT.

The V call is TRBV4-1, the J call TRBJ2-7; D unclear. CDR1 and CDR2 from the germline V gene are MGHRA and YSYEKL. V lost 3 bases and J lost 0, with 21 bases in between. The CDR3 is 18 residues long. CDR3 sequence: CASSHVMTELTNSYEQYF. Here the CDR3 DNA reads TGCGCCAGCAGCCATGTAATGACCGAGCTAACTAACTCCTACGAGCAGTACTTC.

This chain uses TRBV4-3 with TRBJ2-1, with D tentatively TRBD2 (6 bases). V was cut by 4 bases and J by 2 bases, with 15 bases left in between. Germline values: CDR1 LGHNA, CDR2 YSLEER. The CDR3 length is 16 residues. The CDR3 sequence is CASSRLHSGPYNEQFF. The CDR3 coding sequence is TGCGCCAGCAGCCGCCTTCATAGCGGACCCTACAATGAGCAGTTCTTC.

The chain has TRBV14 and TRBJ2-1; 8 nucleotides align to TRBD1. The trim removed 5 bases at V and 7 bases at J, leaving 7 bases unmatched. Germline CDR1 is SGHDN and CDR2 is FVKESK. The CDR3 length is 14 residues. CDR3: CASSDWTGLNEQFF. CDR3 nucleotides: TGTGCCAGCAGCGACTGGACAGGGCTAAATGAGCAGTTCTTC.

The chain's CDR3 is CASSFHLSAQGADTQYF. The CDR3 bases are TGTGCCAGCAGCTTCCACCTGAGCGCCCAGGGGGCAGATACGCAGTATTTT. The chain recombines TRBV7-6 with TRBJ2-3; TRBD1 matches 7 bases. Germline CDR1 SGHVS, CDR2 FNYEAQ. The CDR3 is 17 amino acids. V shed 3 bases and J 4 bases; nucleotides not matched to a gene: 13. Looking up the rest from reference TRBV7-6 and TRBJ2-3 gives the full variable domain: GAGVSQSPRYKVTKRGQDVALRCDPISGHVSLYWYRQALGQGPEFLTYFNYEAQQDKSGLPNDRFSAERPEGSISTLTIQRTEQRDSAMYRCASSFHLSAQGADTQYFGPGTRLTVL.

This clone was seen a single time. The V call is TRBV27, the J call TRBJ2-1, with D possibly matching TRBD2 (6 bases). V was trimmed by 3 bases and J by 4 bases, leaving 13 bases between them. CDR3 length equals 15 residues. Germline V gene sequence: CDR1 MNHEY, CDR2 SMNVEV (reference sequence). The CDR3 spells CASSFSPGVYNEQFF. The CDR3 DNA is TGTGCCAGCAGTTTTAGTCCGGGGGTATACAATGAGCAGTTCTTC.

The CDR3 spells CASTMGEKLFF. CDR3 coding DNA: TGTGCCAGCACCATGGGTGAAAAACTGTTTTTT. V is TRBV5-5 and J is TRBJ1-4; D is undetermined. This CDR3 region has 11 residues. Trimming took off 6 bases at V and 7 bases at J, with 7 bases between the two ends. The germline gives CDR1 SGHKS, CDR2 YYEKEE (reference sequence).

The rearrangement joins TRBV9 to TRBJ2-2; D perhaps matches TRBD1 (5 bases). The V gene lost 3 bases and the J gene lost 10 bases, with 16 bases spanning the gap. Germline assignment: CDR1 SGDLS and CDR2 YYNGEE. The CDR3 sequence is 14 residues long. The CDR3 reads CASSDDSLPLELFF. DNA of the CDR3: TGTGCCAGCAGCGACGACAGCCTCCCGTTGGAGCTGTTTTTT.

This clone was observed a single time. Written as DNA, the CDR3 is TGTGCCAGCAGTTCCCCCCAGGCGGAGAACACTGAAGCTTTCTTT. Translated, it gives CASSSPQAENTEAFF. V is TRBV6-5 and J is TRBJ1-1; D unclear. This CDR3 is built from 15 residues. CDR1 and CDR2 (germline): MNHEY, SVGAGI. V was pared by 4 bases and J by 1 base, with 13 bases between.

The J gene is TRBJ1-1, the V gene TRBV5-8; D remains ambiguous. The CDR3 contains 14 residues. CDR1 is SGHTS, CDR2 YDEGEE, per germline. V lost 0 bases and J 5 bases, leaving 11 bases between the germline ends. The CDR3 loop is CASSLDLMATEAFF. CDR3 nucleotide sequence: TGTGCCAGCAGCTTGGACCTAATGGCTACTGAAGCTTTCTTT.

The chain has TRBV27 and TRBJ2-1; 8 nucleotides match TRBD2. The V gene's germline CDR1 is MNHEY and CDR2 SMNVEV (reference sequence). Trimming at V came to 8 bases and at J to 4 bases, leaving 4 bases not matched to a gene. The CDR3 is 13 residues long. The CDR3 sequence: CASGLAGYNEQFF. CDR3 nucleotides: TGTGCCAGCGGGCTAGCGGGTTACAATGAGCAGTTCTTC.

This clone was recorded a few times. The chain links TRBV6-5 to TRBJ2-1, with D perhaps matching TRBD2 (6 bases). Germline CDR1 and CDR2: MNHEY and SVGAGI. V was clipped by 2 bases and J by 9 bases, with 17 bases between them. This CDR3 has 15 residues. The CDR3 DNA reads TGTGCCAGCAGTTACGGCGGGGTCCAGTGGGCTGAGCAGTTCTTC. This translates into CASSYGGVQWAEQFF.

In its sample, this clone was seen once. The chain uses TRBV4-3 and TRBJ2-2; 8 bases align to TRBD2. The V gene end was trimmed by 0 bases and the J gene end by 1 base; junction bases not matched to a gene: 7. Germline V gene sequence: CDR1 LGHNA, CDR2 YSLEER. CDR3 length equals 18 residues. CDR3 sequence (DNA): TGCGCCAGCAGCCAAGAGGCGGGAGGCCCACTGAACACCGGGGAGCTGTTTTTT. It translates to CASSQEAGGPLNTGELFF.

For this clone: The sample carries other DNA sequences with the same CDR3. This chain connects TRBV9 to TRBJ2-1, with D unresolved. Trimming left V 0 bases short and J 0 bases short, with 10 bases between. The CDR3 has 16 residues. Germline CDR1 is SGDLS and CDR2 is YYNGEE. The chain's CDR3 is CASSVEGGSSYNEQFF. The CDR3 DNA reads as TGTGCCAGCAGCGTAGAGGGTGGCAGCTCCTACAATGAGCAGTTCTTC.

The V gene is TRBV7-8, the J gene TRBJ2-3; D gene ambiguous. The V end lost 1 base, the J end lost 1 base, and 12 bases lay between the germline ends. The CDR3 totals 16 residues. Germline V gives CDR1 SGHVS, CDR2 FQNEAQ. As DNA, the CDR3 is TGTGCCAGCAGCTTAGTGGCCTTTTCAGGCACAGATACGCAGTATTTT. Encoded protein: CASSLVAFSGTDTQYF.

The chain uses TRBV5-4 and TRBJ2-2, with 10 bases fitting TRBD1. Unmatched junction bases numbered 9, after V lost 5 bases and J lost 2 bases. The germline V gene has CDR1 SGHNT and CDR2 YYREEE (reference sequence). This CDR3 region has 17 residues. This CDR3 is CASRQTGGAGNTGELFF. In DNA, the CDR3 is TGTGCCAGCAGGCAGACAGGGGGCGCCGGTAACACCGGGGAGCTGTTTTTT.

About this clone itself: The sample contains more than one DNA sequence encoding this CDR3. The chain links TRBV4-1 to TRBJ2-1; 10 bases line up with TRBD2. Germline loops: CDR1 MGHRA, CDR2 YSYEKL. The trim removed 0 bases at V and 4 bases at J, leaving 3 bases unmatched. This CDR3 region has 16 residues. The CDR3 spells CASSQERTSGYNEQFF. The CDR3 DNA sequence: TGCGCCAGCAGCCAAGAAAGGACTAGCGGATACAATGAGCAGTTCTTC.

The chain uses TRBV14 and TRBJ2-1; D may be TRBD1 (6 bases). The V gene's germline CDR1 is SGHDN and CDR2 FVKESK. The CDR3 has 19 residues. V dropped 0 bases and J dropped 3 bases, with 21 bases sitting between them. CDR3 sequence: CASSQEGGPSGYFYNEQFF. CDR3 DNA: TGTGCCAGCAGCCAAGAAGGGGGTCCTTCAGGCTATTTCTACAATGAGCAGTTCTTC.

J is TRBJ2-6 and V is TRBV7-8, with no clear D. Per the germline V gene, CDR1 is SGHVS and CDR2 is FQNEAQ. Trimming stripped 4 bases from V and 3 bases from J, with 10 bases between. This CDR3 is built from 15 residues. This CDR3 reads CASSSGWVGANVLTF. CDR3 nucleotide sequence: TGTGCCAGCAGCTCGGGTTGGGTTGGGGCCAACGTCCTGACTTTC.

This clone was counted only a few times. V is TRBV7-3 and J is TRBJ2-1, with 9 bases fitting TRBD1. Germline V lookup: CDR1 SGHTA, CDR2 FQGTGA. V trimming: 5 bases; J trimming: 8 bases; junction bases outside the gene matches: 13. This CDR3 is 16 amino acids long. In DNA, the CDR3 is TGTGCCAGCAGCAAACAGGGGGCCCACCCTTTCGATGAGCAGTTCTTC. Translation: CASSKQGAHPFDEQFF.

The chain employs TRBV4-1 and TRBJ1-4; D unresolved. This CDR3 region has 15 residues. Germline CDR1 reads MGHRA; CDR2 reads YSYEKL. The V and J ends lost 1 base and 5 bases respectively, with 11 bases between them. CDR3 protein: CASSQGSGRNEKLFF. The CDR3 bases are TGCGCCAGCAGCCAAGGGTCAGGCCGCAATGAAAAACTGTTTTTT.

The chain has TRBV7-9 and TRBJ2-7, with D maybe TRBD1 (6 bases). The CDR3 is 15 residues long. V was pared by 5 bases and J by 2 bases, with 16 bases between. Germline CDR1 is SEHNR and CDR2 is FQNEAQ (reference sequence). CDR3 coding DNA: TGTGCCAGCAGCGATCAGGGGCCCCGAGCCTACGAGCAGTACTTC. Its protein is CASSDQGPRAYEQYF.

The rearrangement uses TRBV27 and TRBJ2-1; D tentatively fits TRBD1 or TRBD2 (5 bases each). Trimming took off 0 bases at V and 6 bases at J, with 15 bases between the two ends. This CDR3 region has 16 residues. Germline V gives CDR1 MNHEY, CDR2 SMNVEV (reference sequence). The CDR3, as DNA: TGTGCCAGCAGTTTATCGACGGGACGCCAAGGCAATGAGCAGTTCTTC. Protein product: CASSLSTGRQGNEQFF.

The CDR3 spells CASRNTDRDTAITYF. The CDR3 DNA follows: TGTGCCAGCAGGAACACGGACAGGGATACCGCAATCACGTATTTT. The chain carries TRBV7-9 and TRBJ2-3, with 8 bases matching TRBD1. The CDR3 extends over 15 amino acids. Trimming at V came to 6 bases and at J to 14 bases, leaving 19 bases not matched to a gene. Germline V CDR1 and CDR2: SEHNR, FQNEAQ (reference sequence).

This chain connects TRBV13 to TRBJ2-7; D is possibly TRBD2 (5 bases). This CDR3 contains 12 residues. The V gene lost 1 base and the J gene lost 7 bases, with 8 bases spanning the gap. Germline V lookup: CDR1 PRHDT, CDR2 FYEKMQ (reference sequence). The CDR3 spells CASSLEPGEQYF. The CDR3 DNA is TGTGCCAGCAGCTTAGAACCGGGGGAGCAGTACTTC. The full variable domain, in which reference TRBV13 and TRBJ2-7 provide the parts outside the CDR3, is AAGVIQSPRHLIKEKRETATLKCYPIPRHDTVYWYQQGPGQDPQFLISFYEKMQSDKGSIPDRFSAQQFSDYHSELNMSSLELGDSALYFCASSLEPGEQYFGPGTRLTVT.

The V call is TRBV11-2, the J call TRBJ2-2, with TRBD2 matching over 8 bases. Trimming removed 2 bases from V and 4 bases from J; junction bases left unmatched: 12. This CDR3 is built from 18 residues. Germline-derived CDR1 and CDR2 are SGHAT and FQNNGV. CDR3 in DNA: TGTGCCAGCAGCTTACTGGTCAAACTAGCGGAATCCACCGGGGAGCTGTTTTTT. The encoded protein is CASSLLVKLAESTGELFF.

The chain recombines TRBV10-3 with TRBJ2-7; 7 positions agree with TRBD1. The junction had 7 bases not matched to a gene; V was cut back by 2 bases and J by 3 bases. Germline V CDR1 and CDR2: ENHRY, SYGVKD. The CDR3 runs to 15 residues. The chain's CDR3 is CAISEIRTGRYEQYF. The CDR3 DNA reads TGTGCCATCAGTGAGATCCGGACAGGCCGCTACGAGCAGTACTTC.

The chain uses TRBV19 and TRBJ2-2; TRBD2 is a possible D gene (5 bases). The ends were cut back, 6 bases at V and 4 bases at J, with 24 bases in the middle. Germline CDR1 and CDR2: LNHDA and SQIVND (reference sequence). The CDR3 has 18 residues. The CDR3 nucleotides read TGTGCCAGTAGCCGGGGAACGGTGGGGATTTTCAGCACCGGGGAGCTGTTTTTT. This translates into CASSRGTVGIFSTGELFF.

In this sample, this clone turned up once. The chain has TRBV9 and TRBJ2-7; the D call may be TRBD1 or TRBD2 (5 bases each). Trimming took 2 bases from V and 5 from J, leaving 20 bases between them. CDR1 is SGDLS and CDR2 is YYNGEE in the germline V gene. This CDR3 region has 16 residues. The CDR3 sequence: CASSVYPLTLGDEQYF. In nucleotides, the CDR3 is TGTGCCAGCAGCGTTTACCCTTTGACCCTGGGGGACGAGCAGTACTTC.

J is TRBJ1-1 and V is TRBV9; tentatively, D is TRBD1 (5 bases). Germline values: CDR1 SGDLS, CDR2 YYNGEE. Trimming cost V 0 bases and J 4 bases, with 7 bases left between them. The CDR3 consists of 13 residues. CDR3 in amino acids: CASSVVGATEAFF. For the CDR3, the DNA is TGTGCCAGCAGCGTAGTTGGGGCCACTGAAGCTTTCTTT.

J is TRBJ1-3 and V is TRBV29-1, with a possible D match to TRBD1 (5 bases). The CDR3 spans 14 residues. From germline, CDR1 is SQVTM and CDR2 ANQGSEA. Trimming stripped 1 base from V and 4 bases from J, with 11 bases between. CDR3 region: CSVEVTGLGNTIYF. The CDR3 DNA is TGCAGCGTTGAAGTTACGGGGCTAGGAAACACCATATATTTT.

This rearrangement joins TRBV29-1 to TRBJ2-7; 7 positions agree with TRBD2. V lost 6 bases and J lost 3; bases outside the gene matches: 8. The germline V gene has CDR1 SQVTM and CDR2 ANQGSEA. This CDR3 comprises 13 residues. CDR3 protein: CSVLPGTNYEQYF. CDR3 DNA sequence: TGCAGCGTACTTCCCGGGACTAACTACGAGCAGTACTTC.